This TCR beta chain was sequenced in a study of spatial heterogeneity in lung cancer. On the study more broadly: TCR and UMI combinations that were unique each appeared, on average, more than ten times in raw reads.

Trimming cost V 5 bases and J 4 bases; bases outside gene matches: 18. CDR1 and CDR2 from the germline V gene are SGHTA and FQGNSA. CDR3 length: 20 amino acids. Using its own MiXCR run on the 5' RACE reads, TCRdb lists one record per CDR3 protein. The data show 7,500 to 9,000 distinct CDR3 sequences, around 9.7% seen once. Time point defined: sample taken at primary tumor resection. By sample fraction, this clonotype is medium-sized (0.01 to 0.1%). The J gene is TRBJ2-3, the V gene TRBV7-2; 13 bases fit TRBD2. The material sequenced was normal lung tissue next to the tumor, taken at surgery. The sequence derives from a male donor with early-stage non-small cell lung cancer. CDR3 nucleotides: TGTGCCAGCAGCCCGAGGATACTAGCGGGAGGGATTAGTCGGCCAGATACGCAGTATTTT. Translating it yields CASSPRILAGGISRPDTQYF.